The T cell receptor (beta chain) under discussion was sequenced for a study of graft-versus-host responses after intestinal transplantation. For the study at large: Recipients were all induced with anti-thymocyte globulin, then given tacrolimus and steroids for about 3 years. Whole-study results and caveats: GvH clones were found in recipient marrow; some appeared first in ileum or blood. Declines in HvG clones occurring early post-transplant were associated with peak circulating GvH clone levels. Some patients had graft-donor T cell macrochimerism. In their allografts, the ratios of graft-versus-host to host-versus-graft T cell clones were high.

On this clone itself: Its antigen is still unknown.

Trimming took 3 bases from V and 4 from J, leaving 15 bases between them. The CDR3 runs to 16 residues. Germline V gene lookup returns CDR1 MGHRA and CDR2 YSYEKL. Assay: immunoSEQ multiplex PCR; the TCRdb copy retains only in-frame clones and omits some. The sample comprises roughly 120,000 clones, roughly 95% of which are singletons, and 0.4% to 0.65% rests with the top ten. The V call is TRBV4-1, the J call TRBJ1-4; no clear D. The sequence derives from a human donor who received an intestinal transplant. The sequencing used unstimulated CD8+ T cells sorted from spleen or lymph node cells, collected before intestinal transplant. Written as DNA, the CDR3 is TGCGCCAGCAGCCATCCGGGGAGTATCCTTAATGAAAAACTGTTTTTT. This gives the protein CASSHPGSILNEKLFF.